Listed here are 11 T cell receptor beta chains from one sample, sequenced in a study of T cell responses to AZD1222 COVID-19 vaccine. Generated by immunoSEQ multiplex PCR, the TCRdb table keeps only in-frame clones and is missing some. The table shows some 150,000 clones, with 70% to 90% occurring only once. Sequencing used peripheral blood, obtained 28 days after the second AZD1222 dose. The receptors were sampled from an adult who received the AZD1222 COVID-19 vaccine.

This clone has just a few counts. V is TRBV27 and J is TRBJ2-7; TRBD2 aligns across 7 bases. Trimming took 4 bases from V and 0 from J; bases not matched to a gene: 9. The CDR3 runs to 16 residues. Germline V lookup: CDR1 MNHEY, CDR2 SMNVEV (reference sequence). The CDR3 DNA follows: TGTGCCAGCAGTTCCCTGGGCAGCGGGGACTCCTACGAGCAGTACTTC. Protein product: CASSSLGSGDSYEQYF.

The table lists this clone with a few counts. This chain joins TRBV20-1 and TRBJ1-1; D not resolved. V lost 7 bases and J lost 3, with 9 bases in between. Germline V gene sequence: CDR1 DFQATT, CDR2 SNEGSKA (reference sequence). The length of the CDR3 is 11 residues. CDR3 DNA: TGCAGTGGTGGCCGCTACACTGAAGCTTTCTTT. Protein product: CSGGRYTEAFF.

J is TRBJ2-6 and V is TRBV7-2; no clear D gene. Deletions cut 5 bases from V and 4 bases from J, with 6 bases between. The CDR3 spans 13 residues. Looked up from germline, CDR1 is SGHTA and CDR2 is FQGNSA. CDR3 DNA: TGTGCCAGCAGCCCAGCCGGGGCCAACGTCCTGACTTTC. Translated: CASSPAGANVLTF.

The chain couples TRBV18 to TRBJ1-1; no reliable D call. V was pared by 6 bases and J by 5 bases, with 16 bases between. Germline CDR1 KGHSH, CDR2 LQKENI. This CDR3 contains 14 residues. CDR3 amino acids: CASSPIGVGTEAFF. The CDR3 DNA follows: TGTGCCAGCTCCCCGATTGGGGTAGGAACTGAAGCTTTCTTT.

This chain uses TRBV12-3 or TRBV12-4 with TRBJ2-5, with 8 bases aligning to TRBD1. This CDR3 contains 13 residues. J was trimmed by 5 bases and V by 2 bases; bases with no gene match: 1. CDR3 amino acids: CASSLNRGETQYF. CDR3 sequence (DNA): TGTGCCAGCAGTTTAAACAGGGGGGAGACCCAGTACTTC.

This sequence joins TRBV6-5 and TRBJ1-2, with a possible D match to TRBD1 (6 bases). This CDR3 is built from 14 residues. Trimming removed 5 bases from V and 5 bases from J, with 15 bases in between. CDR1 is MNHEY, CDR2 SVGAGI, per germline. The CDR3 DNA reads TGTGCCAGCAGTACAACGGACAGCCTATATGGCTACACCTTC. Residues: CASSTTDSLYGYTF.

This chain joins TRBV24-1 and TRBJ2-1, with a possible D match to TRBD2 (5 bases). This CDR3 is built from 15 residues. Looked up from germline, CDR1 is KGHDR and CDR2 is SFDVKD. The ends were cut back, 2 bases at V and 1 base at J, with 8 bases in the middle. The CDR3 DNA reads as TGTGCCACCAGTGATTCGCGGGTGTCCTACAATGAGCAGTTCTTC. Translated, it gives CATSDSRVSYNEQFF.

This chain connects TRBV20-1 to TRBJ1-2, with D hard to call. CDR1 is DFQATT and CDR2 is SNEGSKA in the germline V gene (reference sequence). Trimming took 5 bases from V and 7 from J, leaving 5 bases between them. This CDR3 is built from 9 residues. CDR3 DNA sequence: TGCAGTGCTCAGAGTGGCTACACCTTC. It codes for CSAQSGYTF.

The gene calls are TRBV5-1 and TRBJ2-2; D unclear. CDR1 SGHRS and CDR2 YFSETQ come from the germline V gene. Trimming took 3 bases from V and 1 from J, leaving 7 bases between them. The CDR3 is 14 residues long. This CDR3 is CASSSDGNTGELFF. The CDR3 coding sequence is TGCGCCAGCAGCTCAGACGGGAACACCGGGGAGCTGTTTTTT.

This chain joins TRBV6-5 and TRBJ2-2; maybe TRBD1 (7 bases). Trimming removed 0 bases at V and 6 bases at J, with 11 bases between. This CDR3 has 15 amino acids. The V gene's germline CDR1 is MNHEY and CDR2 SVGAGI. DNA for the CDR3: TGTGCCAGCAGTTACTCCGGAGGGGGCCCCGGGGAGCTGTTTTTT. Encoded protein: CASSYSGGGPGELFF.

V gene TRBV4-1 combines with J gene TRBJ1-3; D not certain. CDR3 size: 15 residues. Germline CDR1 and CDR2: MGHRA and YSYEKL. V was pared by 2 bases and J by 2 bases, with 10 bases between. The CDR3 DNA sequence: TGCGCCAGCAGCCAACCTGACACTGCTGGAAACACCATATATTTT. Translated: CASSQPDTAGNTIYF.